The 25 T cell receptor beta chains in this list originate from one sample, sequenced in a study of T cells in Graves' hyperthyroidism and ophthalmopathy. The TCR beta CDR3 regions underwent amplification using RNA transcripts as the source. The HTBI primer set drove a first-round RT-PCR of the TCR CDR3. TCRdb ran MiXCR on the multiplex PCR reads and lists one entry per CDR3 protein. The top ten hold around 20% of the sample, which has 300,000 to 450,000 distinct CDR3 sequences, about 14% seen once. The specimen sequenced was blood. These receptors were collected from a woman in her 30s with Graves' ophthalmopathy.

This clonotype was recorded at least ten times. V is TRBV29-1 and J is TRBJ2-5, with TRBD1 matching over 8 bases. CDR1 and CDR2 (germline): SQVTM, ANQGSEA. There are 14 residues in the CDR3. V lost 5 bases, J lost 5 bases, and 10 bases stayed unmatched. The CDR3 reads CSVSDRGLRETQYF. The DNA for the CDR3 is TGCAGCGTTAGCGACAGGGGCCTAAGGGAGACCCAGTACTTC.

Of note for this clonotype: A much larger clone differs by one base, so this may be a read error. The chain carries TRBV2 and TRBJ2-7; D possibly corresponds to TRBD1 (5 bases). The CDR3 has 12 residues. The germline V gene has CDR1 SNHLY and CDR2 FYNNEI. DNA of the CDR3: TGTGCCAGCAGGGACACCCCGCACGAGCAGCACTTC. This encodes CASRDTPHEQHF.

V usage is TRBV28 and J usage is TRBJ2-1; 9 nucleotides match TRBD1. The V gene's germline CDR1 is MDHEN and CDR2 SYDVKM. V gave up 5 bases and J gave up 5 bases; unmatched junction bases: 10. CDR3 size: 16 residues. The CDR3 DNA reads TGTGCCAGCAGTACCCCGGACAGGGGAATTGACAATGAGCAGTTCTTC. It yields the protein CASSTPDRGIDNEQFF.

This chain links TRBV4-1 with TRBJ1-6, with TRBD1 matching over 10 bases. The CDR3 has 18 amino acids. J gave up 10 bases and V 0 bases, and 12 bases lay outside the gene matches. Germline CDR1 and CDR2: MGHRA and YSYEKL. The CDR3 is CASSQDEPGQGSASPLHF. Written as DNA, the CDR3 is TGCGCCAGCAGCCAAGATGAGCCGGGACAGGGGTCAGCCTCACCCCTCCACTTT.

This clonotype appeared many times. The chain carries TRBV12-3 or TRBV12-4 and TRBJ2-5; TRBD1 or TRBD2 may be the D gene (5 bases each). The CDR3 sequence is 15 residues long. Trimming cost V 4 bases and J 0 bases, with 12 bases left between them. As DNA, the CDR3 is TGTGCCAGCAGTTATGGGGACGGCTACCAAGAGACCCAGTACTTC. Protein sequence: CASSYGDGYQETQYF.

The table lists this clonotype with many counts. J is TRBJ2-4 and V is TRBV18, with D possibly called TRBD1 or TRBD2 (5 bases each). This CDR3 comprises 17 residues. Trimming pared 6 bases from V and 1 base from J, leaving 19 bases between. The germline V gene encodes CDR1 KGHSH and CDR2 LQKENI. CDR3 nucleotide sequence: TGTGCCAGCTCTTCCACCACTGGGACGGGGGCCAAAAACATTCAGTACTTC. Its translation: CASSSTTGTGAKNIQYF.

This clonotype appeared a few times. A much larger clone sits a single nucleotide away, making a read error possible. The rearrangement joins TRBV7-9 to TRBJ2-7; the D gene is possibly TRBD1 (6 bases). V gave up 8 bases and J gave up 2 bases, with 19 bases separating them. This CDR3 is built from 15 residues. Germline V gene data show CDR1 as SEHNR and CDR2 as FQNEAQ (reference sequence). The CDR3 nucleotides are TGTGCCAGCGGCCCGAGGACAGCCAACCCCTACGAGCAGTACTTC. Protein: CASGPRTANPYEQYF. Supplemented by reference TRBV7-9 and TRBJ2-7, the full variable domain reads DTGVSQNPRHKITKRGQNVTFRCDPISEHNRLYWYRQTLGQGPEFLTYFQNEAQLEKSRLLSDRFSAERPKGSFSTLEIQRTEQGDSAMYLCASGPRTANPYEQYFGPGTRLTVT.

The V gene is TRBV5-5, the J gene TRBJ1-6; TRBD1 aligns across 7 bases. The junction had 13 bases not matched to a gene; V was cut back by 0 bases and J by 7 bases. Per germline, CDR1 SGHKS and CDR2 YYEKEE (reference sequence). CDR3 length: 18 residues. The CDR3 region is CASSLGQGRRGGNSPLHF. CDR3 sequence (DNA): TGTGCCAGCAGCTTGGGACAGGGCCGGAGAGGAGGGAATTCACCCCTCCACTTT.

The chain couples TRBV24-1 to TRBJ2-7; D is possibly TRBD2 (5 bases). Germline loops: CDR1 KGHDR, CDR2 SFDVKD. Trimming removed 7 bases at V and 7 bases at J, with 16 bases between. This CDR3 has 13 residues. CDR3 residues: CATREAHTAEQYF. CDR3 nucleotide sequence: TGTGCCACCAGGGAGGCACACACGGCTGAGCAGTACTTC.

This clonotype was seen a few times. The V gene is TRBV5-1, the J gene TRBJ1-1; D uncertain. CDR1 and CDR2 from the germline V gene are SGHRS and YFSETQ. This CDR3 contains 15 residues. V lost 1 base, J lost 1 base, and 11 bases lay in between. The CDR3 here is CASSLFTAPNTEAFF. Written as DNA, the CDR3 is TGCGCCAGCAGCTTGTTTACGGCTCCGAACACTGAAGCTTTCTTT.

This clonotype was recorded at least ten times. V gene TRBV28 combines with J gene TRBJ2-5, with D possibly being TRBD1 or TRBD2 (5 bases each). V lost 7 bases and J lost 7, with 10 bases in between. The CDR3 runs to 11 residues. The germline CDR1 and CDR2 sequences are MDHEN and SYDVKM. Written as DNA, the CDR3 is TGTGCCAGCATCGGGGACCGGACCCAGTACTTC. Translated, it gives CASIGDRTQYF.

This clonotype came up a few times. J is TRBJ1-1 and V is TRBV18, with 8 bases identical to TRBD1. Germline V gives CDR1 KGHSH, CDR2 LQKENI. V trimming: 3 bases; J trimming: 11 bases; junction bases outside the gene matches: 11. The CDR3 consists of 14 residues. CDR3 sequence (DNA): TGTGCCAGCTCACCCCTGACAGGGGCGGACTTCGCTTTCTTT. Translated: CASSPLTGADFAFF.

This clonotype was detected ten times or more. The V call is TRBV7-8, the J call TRBJ2-3; 11 bases agree with TRBD1. This CDR3 region has 16 residues. V lost 4 bases and J lost 4; bases outside the gene matches: 7. Per germline, CDR1 SGHVS and CDR2 FQNEAQ. CDR3 amino acids: CASSWRTGGPPDTQYF. CDR3 nucleotide sequence: TGTGCCAGCAGCTGGCGGACAGGGGGCCCCCCAGATACGCAGTATTTT. The variable domain in full, with the rest retrieved from reference TRBV7-8 and TRBJ2-3, is GAGVSQSPRYKVAKRGQDVALRCDPISGHVSLFWYQQALGQGPEFLTYFQNEAQLDKSGLPSDRFFAERPEGSVSTLKIQRTQQEDSAVYLCASSWRTGGPPDTQYFGPGTRLTVL.

Concerning this clonotype itself: This sequence may be a read error, since a much larger clone differs from it by one base. The chain carries TRBV9 and TRBJ1-6; D remains unclear. CDR3 length equals 14 residues. Germline V CDR1 and CDR2: SGDLS, YYNGEE. CDR3: CASSASTGNSPPHF. The DNA of the CDR3 is TGTGCCAGCAGCGCTTCCACGGGAAATTCACCCCCCCACTTT.

This chain uses TRBV7-9 with TRBJ2-7; possibly TRBD1 for D (5 bases). CDR1 and CDR2 from the germline V gene are SEHNR and FQNEAQ (reference sequence). Trimming shortened V by 1 base and J by 1 base, and 17 bases separated the two germline ends. The CDR3 has 17 residues. The CDR3 DNA reads as TGTGCCAGCAGCTTAGATGATCTGAACAGGTTATCCTACGAGCAGTACTTC. This gives the protein CASSLDDLNRLSYEQYF.

In its sample, this clonotype was seen many times. The chain has TRBV11-2 and TRBJ1-1; unclear D gene. The ends were cut back, 1 base at V and 0 bases at J, with 6 bases in the middle. The CDR3 spans 14 residues. The germline gives CDR1 SGHAT, CDR2 FQNNGV. The CDR3 sequence: CASSLVRMNTEAFF. The CDR3 bases are TGTGCCAGCAGCTTAGTCCGCATGAACACTGAAGCTTTCTTT. The full variable domain, completed using reference TRBV11-2 and TRBJ1-1, is EAGVAQSPRYKIIEKRQSVAFWCNPISGHATLYWYQQILGQGPKLLIQFQNNGVVDDSQLPKDRFSAERLKGVDSTLKIQPAKLEDSAVYLCASSLVRMNTEAFFGQGTRLTVV.

A remark on this clonotype: A much larger clone lies a single base off, so this may be a read error. The chain couples TRBV5-5 to TRBJ1-6; no firm D call. CDR1 is SGHKS and CDR2 is YYEKEE in the germline V gene (reference sequence). This CDR3 region has 12 residues. The CDR3 region is CASSLLSSPPHF. CDR3 nucleotides: TGTGCCAGCAGCTTGTTGAGTTCACCCCCCCACTTT.

This clonotype was detected ten times or more. The chain couples TRBV7-8 to TRBJ1-1; a possible D gene is TRBD1 (5 bases). CDR1 is SGHVS and CDR2 is FQNEAQ in the germline V gene. Trimming removed 7 bases from V and 0 bases from J, with 12 bases in between. There are 14 residues in the CDR3. As DNA, the CDR3 is TGTGCCAGCATCCAAAAAGGGGTGAACACTGAAGCTTTCTTT. Its protein is CASIQKGVNTEAFF.

CDR3: CSEKTGASEAFF. CDR3 nucleotides: TGCAGCGAGAAGACAGGGGCTAGTGAAGCTTTCTTT. This chain connects TRBV29-1 to TRBJ1-1, with 8 bases fitting TRBD1. CDR3 length equals 12 residues. Trimming at V came to 7 bases and at J to 7 bases, leaving 8 bases not matched to a gene. The germline CDR1 and CDR2 sequences are SQVTM and ANQGSEA.

This clonotype was observed a few times. The chain uses TRBV9 and TRBJ2-4, with D perhaps matching TRBD1 or TRBD2 (5 bases each). The CDR3 contains 15 residues. V lost 3 bases to trimming and J lost 3 bases, with 13 bases between them. Germline CDR1 is SGDLS and CDR2 is YYNGEE. The CDR3 DNA reads as TGTGCCAGCAGCGGGGGACGTTTCGGCAAAAACATTCAGTACTTC. Its protein is CASSGGRFGKNIQYF.

In its sample, this clonotype was seen many times. CDR3 sequence (DNA): TGTGCCAGCAATCACGGGACAGCTGAAAAACTGTTTTTT. Its translation: CASNHGTAEKLFF. This sequence joins TRBV2 and TRBJ1-4; 7 bases agree with TRBD1. Trimming took 7 bases from V and 7 from J; bases not matched to a gene: 6. Germline V gene lookup returns CDR1 SNHLY and CDR2 FYNNEI. CDR3 length equals 13 residues.

Turning to this clonotype: At one boundary the junction diverges from the germline segment, which might be a read error. The chain carries TRBV15 and TRBJ2-2, with D tentatively TRBD2 (6 bases). The CDR3 runs to 14 residues. The germline CDR1 and CDR2 sequences are LNHNV and YYDKDF (reference sequence). The CDR3 spells CATSRDRGLGELLF. CDR3 coding DNA: TGTGCCACCAGCAGAGATCGGGGGTTAGGGGAGCTGCTTTTT.

This clonotype appeared a few times. CDR3: CSAMIAGRYNEQFF. DNA for the CDR3: TGCAGTGCTATGATAGCGGGGAGATACAATGAGCAGTTCTTC. The J gene is TRBJ2-1, the V gene TRBV20-1, with 8 bases fitting TRBD2. V lost 4 bases to trimming and J lost 4 bases; unmatched junction nucleotides: 6. The CDR3 is 14 residues long. The germline CDR1 and CDR2 sequences are DFQATT and SNEGSKA (reference sequence).

At least ten counts were recorded for this clonotype. This chain connects TRBV3-1 to TRBJ2-3, with 9 bases aligning to TRBD2. CDR1 is LGHDT and CDR2 is YNNKEL in the germline V gene (reference sequence). J lost 6 bases, V lost 0 bases, and 13 bases had no gene match. CDR3 length: 18 amino acids. CDR3 amino acids: CASSQDGGGGAFPDTQYF. CDR3 DNA sequence: TGTGCCAGCAGCCAAGATGGCGGCGGGGGGGCCTTTCCTGATACGCAGTATTTT.

This clonotype was seen ten or more times. The chain uses TRBV3-1 and TRBJ1-1, with 8 bases that match TRBD1. Germline V gene lookup returns CDR1 LGHDT and CDR2 YNNKEL (reference sequence). Trimming took 5 bases from V and 8 from J; bases not matched to a gene: 13. The CDR3 is 15 amino acids. The CDR3 reads CASSTTFQGATEAFF. The CDR3 coding sequence is TGTGCCAGCAGCACCACCTTCCAGGGGGCGACAGAAGCTTTCTTT.